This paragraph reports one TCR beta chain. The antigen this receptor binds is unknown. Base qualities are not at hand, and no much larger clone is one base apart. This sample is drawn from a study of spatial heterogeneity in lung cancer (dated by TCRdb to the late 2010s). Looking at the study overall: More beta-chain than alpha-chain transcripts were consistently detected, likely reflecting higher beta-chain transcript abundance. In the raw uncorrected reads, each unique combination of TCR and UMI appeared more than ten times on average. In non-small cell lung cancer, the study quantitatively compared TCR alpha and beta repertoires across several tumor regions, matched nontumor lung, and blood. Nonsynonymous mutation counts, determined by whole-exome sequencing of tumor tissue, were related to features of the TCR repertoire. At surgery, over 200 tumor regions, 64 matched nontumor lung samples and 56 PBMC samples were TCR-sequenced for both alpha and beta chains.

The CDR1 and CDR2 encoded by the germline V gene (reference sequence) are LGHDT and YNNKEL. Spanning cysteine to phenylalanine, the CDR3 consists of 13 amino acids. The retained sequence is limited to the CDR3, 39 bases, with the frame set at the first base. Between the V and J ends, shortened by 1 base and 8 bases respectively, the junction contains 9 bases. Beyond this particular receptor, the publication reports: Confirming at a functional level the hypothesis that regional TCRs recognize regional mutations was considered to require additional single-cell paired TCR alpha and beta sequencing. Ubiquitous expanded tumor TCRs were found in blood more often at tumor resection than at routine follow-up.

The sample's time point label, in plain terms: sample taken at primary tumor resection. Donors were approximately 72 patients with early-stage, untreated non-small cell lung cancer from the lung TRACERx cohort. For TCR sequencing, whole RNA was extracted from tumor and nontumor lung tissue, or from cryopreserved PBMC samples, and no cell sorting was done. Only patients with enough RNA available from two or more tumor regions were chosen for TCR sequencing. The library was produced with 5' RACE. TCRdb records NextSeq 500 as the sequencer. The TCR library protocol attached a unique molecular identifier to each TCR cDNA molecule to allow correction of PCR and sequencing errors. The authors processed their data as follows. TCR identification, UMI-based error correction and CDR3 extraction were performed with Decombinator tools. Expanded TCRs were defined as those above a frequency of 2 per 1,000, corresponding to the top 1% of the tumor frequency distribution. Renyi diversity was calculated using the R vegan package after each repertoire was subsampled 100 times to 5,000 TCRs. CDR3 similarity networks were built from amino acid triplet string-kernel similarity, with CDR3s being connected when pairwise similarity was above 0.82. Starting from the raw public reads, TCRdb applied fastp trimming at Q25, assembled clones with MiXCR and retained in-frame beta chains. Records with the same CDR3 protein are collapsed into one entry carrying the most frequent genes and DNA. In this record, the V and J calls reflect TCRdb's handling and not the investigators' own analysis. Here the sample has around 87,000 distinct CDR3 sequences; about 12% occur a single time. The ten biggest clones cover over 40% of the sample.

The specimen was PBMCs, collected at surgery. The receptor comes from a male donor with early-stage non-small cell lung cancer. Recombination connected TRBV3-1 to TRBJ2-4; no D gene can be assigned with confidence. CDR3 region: CASSQGGADIQYF. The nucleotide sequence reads TGTGCCAGCAGCCAAGGTGGCGCGGACATTCAGTACTTC.